The sequence of this TCR beta chain was determined in a study of T cells after yellow fever vaccination. Study-level information: Fractions of low cell number were prepared using SMART-Seq v4 Ultra Low Input. Study-level findings and limits: Among all clonotypes, a small share was observed in both CD4 and CD8 compartments. Post-booster reappearance was seen for most primary-vaccination clones (just under 97% CD4, about 90% CD8).

On this clonotype itself: The antigen is unknown.

Germline CDR1 and CDR2: WNHNN and SYGVQD (reference sequence). The CDR3 length is 15 residues. With 8 bases clipped from V and 2 bases from J, the junction kept 12 bases outside the gene matches. A universal primer site and UMIs were added as TCR cDNA was made by 5'RACE template switching. TCRdb used MiXCR to reprocess the 5' RACE reads, holding one entry per CDR3 protein. The sample shows some 240,000 distinct CDR3 sequences, around 4.9% of them seen only once. This sample comprised CD4+ T cells sorted from PBMCs, obtained on the day of the yellow fever booster vaccination. The chain is built from TRBV10-1 and TRBJ2-7, with 7 bases fitting TRBD2. This TCR was sampled from a man aged 18 to 30 who received the YFV17D yellow fever vaccine. CDR3 nucleotide sequence: TGCGCCAGCCCGCCGGGGGGAAAAGGGGCCTACGAGCAGTACTTC. Protein: CASPPGGKGAYEQYF.